This TCR beta chain is from a study of monozygotic twins with inflammatory bowel disease (dated by TCRdb to between 2019 and 2020). Turning to the overall study: A total of some 30 monozygotic twin pairs were included in the full study, comprising nine German pairs (four IBD-concordant, five IBD-discordant) and 19 IBD-discordant Danish pairs. Within discordant pairs, disease-associated traits were sought mainly by comparing IBD patients with their genetically identical healthy co-twins. Each individual had, on average, about 151 000 unique TCRalpha sequences and 181 000 unique TCRbeta sequences available for analysis.

The library was built by means of 5' RACE. The input for every TCR library was approximately 3,500 ng of total RNA. For each sample, cDNA synthesis with SMARTScribe reverse transcriptase was split into eight separate reactions. During cDNA synthesis, template switching introduced unique molecular identifiers that contained a 6-nucleotide sample barcode. TCRalpha and TCRbeta cDNA was amplified by two nested PCRs of 16 and 9 cycles, with bead purification after each PCR. Before amplification, the cDNA was treated with uracil DNA-glycosylase and purified using the QIAquick PCR purification kit. The second PCR was the step at which Illumina TruSeq-compatible adapters and sample-specific barcodes were added. Library quality and concentration were checked on TapeStation and Qubit, and libraries were pooled at about 5 ng each. The pooled libraries were sequenced with 2 x 100 bp reads and custom sequencing primers on an Illumina HiSeq2500 single-index Rapid Run. The paper's data handling went like this. UMI-based consensus assembly with MiGEC version 1.2.6 was used to correct PCR and sequencing errors. MiXCR version 2.1.1 handled V(D)J alignment, clonotype assembly and CDR3 extraction. Normalisation of gene usage, clonotype sharing and MAIT/NKT TCR abundance was achieved by analysing the top 1000, 10 000 and 20 000 clonotypes per sample. Diversity was computed as the inverse Simpson index with the vegan R package after downsampling to 27 000 UMIs. Paired Mann-Whitney U tests were applied to discordant twin pairs, with Benjamini-Hochberg correction for multiple testing. TCRdb reprocessed the reads; each CDR3 protein sequence makes one entry, and DNA is unavailable. The V and J calls and clone size are TCRdb's, not the authors'. The sample's records list some 210,000 distinct CDR3 sequences. The ten most abundant clones make up around 1.5% of the sample.

A note on this clonotype: The antigen it recognizes is unknown.

The CDR3 starts with the cysteine, ends with the phenylalanine, and has 15 residues. DNA was not recorded. From a lookup of the germline V gene (reference sequence), CDR1 and CDR2 are MNHEY and SMNVEV. The paper's findings and limits, for the study overall: The results gave no support for a single strong signal or clonotype linked to IBD. A decrease in TCRbeta repertoire diversity, as measured by inverse Simpson index, was observed in IBD patients compared with their healthy co-twins. The analysis was unable to tell different T cell subtypes apart. Repertoire similarity did not differ between concordant and discordant twins, which could be due to limited statistical power. Differing immunosuppressive treatments among patients may have added background noise and inter-individual variability to the repertoires. Fewer clonotypes were shared with other individuals by IBD patients than by healthy twins, most markedly in patients showing signs of disease activity.

A 2.5 ml peripheral blood sample was drawn into PAXgene tubes per donor and stored at -80°C. Without T cell sorting, total RNA was isolated from whole blood using the PAXgene blood miRNA kit on an automated QIAcube. Deep TCRalpha and TCRbeta repertoire profiling with unique molecular barcoding was performed on peripheral blood of monozygotic twin pairs concordant or discordant for inflammatory bowel disease. Smoking habits were recorded for all twin pairs, and each individual was classified as a current, former or never smoker. Material: blood. Recombination linked TRBV27 to TRBJ1-4; the D call of TRBD1 rests on TCRdb alone, since no DNA is present to check it. The sequence came from a human donor with ulcerative colitis or Crohn's disease, or a healthy co-twin of an affected twin (not recorded which). CDR3 loop: CASSPRTGVNEKLFF.